Listed below are T cell receptor beta chains from one sample, sequenced in a study of regulatory T cells in long-lasting Graves disease. TCRdb used MiXCR to reprocess the multiplex PCR reads, holding one entry per CDR3 protein. The sample includes approximately 690,000 distinct CDR3 sequences, roughly 30% of them seen just once. Material: peripheral blood mononuclear cells (PBMCs), obtained when the disease was refractory, from a patient treated with antithyroid drugs. These receptors were obtained from a female donor with Graves disease. CDR3s include the opening cysteine and the closing phenylalanine or tryptophan. A D gene is named only where the DNA matches it firmly. Clone size is stated in some rows and not others, as once, few, many or a class when expanded.

TRBD1,TRBV10-1,-,TRBJ1-1,TGCGCCAGCAGTGATAGGAGAACGGCAGGGGGTAATGAAGCTTTCTTT,CASSDRRTAGGNEAFF
-,TRBV28,few,TRBJ2-7,TGTGCCAGCACGGGGGAGGTTTTCGAGCAGTACTTC,CASTGEVFEQYF
-,TRBV6-1,few,TRBJ2-5,TGTGCCAGCAGTGAAGTTGGCGGGGCTTTGGGGAAAGAGACCCAGTACTTC,CASSEVGGALGKETQYF
TRBD1,TRBV12-3/TRBV12-4,-,TRBJ2-7,TGTGCCAGCAGCCAGACAGGGGTTCAGTACTTC,CASSQTGVQYF
TRBD1,TRBV2,-,TRBJ1-5,TGTGCCAGCTTTACGGGCAGGGGGTATCATCAGCCCCAGCATTTT,CASFTGRGYHQPQHF
-,TRBV6-2/TRBV6-3,-,TRBJ2-2,TGTGCCAGCAGAAACCCCGTCGGGGAGCTGTTTTTT,CASRNPVGELFF
-,TRBV30,-,TRBJ1-6,TGTGCCTGGAGTTCCGACAGCAATTCACCCCTCCACTTT,CAWSSDSNSPLHF
TRBD1,TRBV2,-,TRBJ2-1,TGTGCCAGCACCTACAGACAGGGTTACAATGAGCAGTTCTTC,CASTYRQGYNEQFF
TRBD1,TRBV27,-,TRBJ2-2,TGTGCCAGCAGTTACACAGGGGGCGGTACCGGGGAGCTGTTTTTT,CASSYTGGGTGELFF
TRBD1,TRBV11-2,-,TRBJ1-1,TGTGCCAGCGGGCGGGGGACAGTCGTGAACACTGAAGCTTTCTTT,CASGRGTVVNTEAFF
-,TRBV20-1,-,TRBJ1-2,TGCAGTGCTCGAAAACCCGAAGGGATTTATGGCTACACCTTC,CSARKPEGIYGYTF